These 3 T cell receptor beta chains originate from one sample sequenced in a study of blood T cell repertoires in COVID-19. Libraries were prepared by immunoSEQ multiplex PCR; TCRdb keeps only in-frame clonotypes and omits some of them. The table has 350,000 to 400,000 clones, approximately 90% seen once. The source material was PBMCs or T cells enriched from blood (not recorded which). The receptor source for this set is a woman between 40 and 50 years old who had been exposed to COVID-19.

V usage is TRBV7-2 and J usage is TRBJ1-1, with 7 positions matching TRBD1. Germline-derived CDR1 and CDR2 are SGHTA and FQGNSA. There are 13 residues in the CDR3. The ends lost 1 base at V and 7 bases at J; junction bases unmatched: 3. The CDR3 reads CASSLGQGGEAFF. In DNA form, the CDR3 reads TGTGCCAGCAGCTTAGGACAGGGTGGTGAAGCTTTCTTT.

Written as DNA, the CDR3 is TGTGCCAGCAGCCCCGCTCTAGTGTCGCTCTATGGCTACACCTTC. Protein sequence: CASSPALVSLYGYTF. The J gene is TRBJ1-2, the V gene TRBV13; D call uncertain. The V gene lost 5 bases and the J gene lost 4 bases, with 17 bases spanning the gap. The CDR3 is made up of 15 amino acids. Per the germline V gene, CDR1 is PRHDT and CDR2 is FYEKMQ (reference sequence).

The chain links TRBV5-4 to TRBJ2-3, with 7 nucleotides matching TRBD2. This CDR3 comprises 15 residues. Germline V gene sequence: CDR1 SGHNT, CDR2 YYREEE (reference sequence). V lost 2 bases, J lost 4 bases, and 7 bases stayed unmatched. The CDR3 DNA sequence: TGTGCCAGCAGCTTAGGGCTAGCGGTAGCAGATACGCAGTATTTT. The encoded protein is CASSLGLAVADTQYF.